This T cell receptor beta chain was identified during a study of OX40 agonist ivuxolimab in advanced cancers. This table comes from immunoSEQ multiplex PCR, and its TCRdb copy is limited to in-frame clones, with some not included. Here the sample spans 80,000 or so clones, 90% to 95% being singletons. This CDR3 is built from 20 residues. The V gene end was trimmed by 4 bases and the J gene end by 5 bases; junction bases not matched to a gene: 26. The study, taken as a whole, reports: CD8+ T cells averaged more expanded clones than CD4+. Patients with a partial response at 0.1-3.0 mg/kg had among the lowest clonal expansion.

About this clone: Its antigen is undetermined.

This clonotype was sampled from an adult with an advanced solid tumor such as melanoma, head and neck, liver or kidney cancer. The chain couples TRBV5-3 to TRBJ1-1, with 7 bases identical to TRBD1. TRBV5-3 is sorted into the ORF group, with uncertain function. The sample here was CD4+ or CD8+ T cells sorted from blood, taken in a trial of the OX40 agonist ivuxolimab. The CDR3 loop reads CARSAAHSTGYNPNWTEAFF. The CDR3 coding sequence is TGTGCCAGAAGCGCGGCCCACTCGACAGGGTACAACCCAAATTGGACTGAAGCTTTCTTT.